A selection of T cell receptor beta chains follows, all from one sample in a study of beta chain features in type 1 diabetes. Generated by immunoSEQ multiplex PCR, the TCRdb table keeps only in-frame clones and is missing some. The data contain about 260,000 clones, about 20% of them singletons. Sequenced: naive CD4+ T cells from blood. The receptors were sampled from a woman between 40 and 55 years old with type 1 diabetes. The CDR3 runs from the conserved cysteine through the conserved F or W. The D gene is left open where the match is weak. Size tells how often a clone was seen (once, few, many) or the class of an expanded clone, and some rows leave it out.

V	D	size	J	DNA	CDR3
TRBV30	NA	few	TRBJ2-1	TGTGCCTGGAGTGTACTAGCAGTTGAGCAGTTCTTC	CAWSVLAVEQFF
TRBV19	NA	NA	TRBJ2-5	TGTGCCAGTAGTCCCGGTCGAGGAGAGACCCAGTACTTC	CASSPGRGETQYF
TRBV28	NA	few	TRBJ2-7	TGTGCCAGCAGCCAGTTCTACGAGCAGTACTTC	CASSQFYEQYF
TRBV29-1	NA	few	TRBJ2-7	TGCAGCGTTGTAGGGCAGGGGGGTGACGAGCAGTACTTC	CSVVGQGGDEQYF
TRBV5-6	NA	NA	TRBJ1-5	TGTGCCAGCAGCTTAGCAAGGGGAAATCAGCCCCAGCATTTT	CASSLARGNQPQHF
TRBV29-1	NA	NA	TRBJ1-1	TGCAGCGTTGAACTCCCACATGAAGCTTTCTTT	CSVELPHEAFF
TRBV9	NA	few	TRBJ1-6	TGTGCCAGCAGCGTAGAGGGGATGGATTCACCCCTCCACTTT	CASSVEGMDSPLHF
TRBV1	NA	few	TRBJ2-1	TGCACCAGCAGCCAGCACACCAGGGTGGGGCTCAATGAGCAGTTCTTC	CTSSQHTRVGLNEQFF
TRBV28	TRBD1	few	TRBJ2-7	TGTGCCAGCAGTTTAGGACAGGCTACCTACGAGCAGTACTTC	CASSLGQATYEQYF
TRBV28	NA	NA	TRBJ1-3	TGTGCCAGCAGTGGGGCGACAGCTGGAAACACCATATATTTT	CASSGATAGNTIYF
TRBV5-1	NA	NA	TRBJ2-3	TGCGCCAGCAGCTTCCTTTCCCGGGGCACAGATACGCAGTATTTT	CASSFLSRGTDTQYF
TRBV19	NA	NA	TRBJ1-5	TGTGCCAGTATGAAGGGGATGGGTAGTCTGAATCAGCCCCAGCATTTT	CASMKGMGSLNQPQHF
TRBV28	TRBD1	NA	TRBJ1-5	TGTGCCAGCAGTTTATACAGGGGGCAGGGTCAGCCCCAGCATTTT	CASSLYRGQGQPQHF
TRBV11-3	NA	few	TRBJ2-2	TGTGCCAGCAGCTCGAAGGGGGGGTCGAGAGACACCGGGGAGCTGTTTTTT	CASSSKGGSRDTGELFF
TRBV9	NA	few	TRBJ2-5	TGTGCCAGCAGCCCCGGCCCCTCGGGGGGCGGTCGAGAGACCCAGTACTTC	CASSPGPSGGGRETQYF
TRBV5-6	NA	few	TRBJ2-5	TGTGCCAGCAGCTTATCTCCCCCCGGGACCCAGTACTTC	CASSLSPPGTQYF
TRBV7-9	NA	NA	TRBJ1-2	TGTGCCAGCAGCCCCTCGCCGGCGGGAGCGAACTATGGCTACACCTTC	CASSPSPAGANYGYTF
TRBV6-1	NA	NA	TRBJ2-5	TGTGCCAGCAGTACACAGGGTCCCCAGACCCAGTACTTC	CASSTQGPQTQYF
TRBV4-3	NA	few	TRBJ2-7	TGCGCCAGCAGCCTAGGCGTCGGGACCTACGAGCAGTACTTC	CASSLGVGTYEQYF
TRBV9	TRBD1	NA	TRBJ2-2	TGTGCCAGCAGCGCTCCCGGGACAGGGGGCTACACCGGGGAGCTGTTTTTT	CASSAPGTGGYTGELFF
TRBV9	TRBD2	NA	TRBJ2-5	TGTGCCAGCAACCGAGCGGGATCCCAAGAGACCCAGTACTTC	CASNRAGSQETQYF
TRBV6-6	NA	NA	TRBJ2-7	TGTGCCAGCAGTAGCCACGATAGATTGGCCTACGAGCAGTACTTC	CASSSHDRLAYEQYF
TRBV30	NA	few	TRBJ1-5	TGTGCCTGGAGTTATACAAGCAATCAGCCCCAGCATTTT	CAWSYTSNQPQHF
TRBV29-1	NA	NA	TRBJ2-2	TGCAGCGTTGAAGTCTCACAGGGAATTGGGGAGCTGTTTTTT	CSVEVSQGIGELFF
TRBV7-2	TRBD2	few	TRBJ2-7	TGTGCCAGCAGCTCAGGGACTAGCGGGGCCCTCGAGTACTTC	CASSSGTSGALEYF
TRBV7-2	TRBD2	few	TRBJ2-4	TGTGCCAGCAGCTTACTAGCGGGGCTAGCCAAAAACATTCAGTACTTC	CASSLLAGLAKNIQYF
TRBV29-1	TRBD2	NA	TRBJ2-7	TGCAGCGTTGAGGTTCTAGCGGGCCGTTACGAGCAGTACTTC	CSVEVLAGRYEQYF